This T cell receptor (beta chain) was captured by sequencing in a study of T cell repertoires in cytomegalovirus infection. Looking at the study overall: In the study, CMV epitopes included recently identified HLA-C-restricted and well-studied HLA-B-restricted ones.

The CDR3 consists of 15 residues. Looked up from germline, CDR1 is SGHRS and CDR2 is YFSETQ. This clonotype has ten or more counts. The antigen remains undetermined. One junction end does not reproduce the germline sequence, and a read error may be involved. Via MiXCR, TCRdb re-called the reads, giving one row per CDR3 protein. The sample has hundreds of thousands of distinct CDR3 sequences, approximately 33% seen once. The origin of this receptor is a human donor in good health (CMV status not recorded). Some clones in this sample may be carry-over from other donors' samples. The chain carries TRBV5-1 and TRBJ2-7; 8 bases fit TRBD1. The sequences come from cultured PBMCs, collected from culture after CMV antigen stimulation. DNA for the CDR3: TGTGCCAGCAGCTTAGGGGGGACAGGATCCTACGAGCAGTACTTC. Translation: CASSLGGTGSYEQYF.